This T cell receptor (beta chain) was found in a study of blood T cells in healthy people across ages. Overall study findings and caveats: Relative to aged donors, long-lived donors carried more naive CD4+ cells and displayed higher diversity.

Through a sample-barcoded 5' primer and a J-beta primer mix, a second PCR was run for about 6 to 12 cycles. TCRdb re-called the 5' RACE reads through MiXCR, storing one row per CDR3 protein. This sample has roughly 730,000 distinct CDR3 sequences; around 50% occur once, and the top ten carry roughly 26%. As concerns this clonotype: Its antigen is as yet unknown.

Trimming removed 3 bases from V and 1 base from J, with 6 bases in between. This CDR3 has 13 residues. Donors were systemically healthy Caucasian individuals from Russia aged 6 to 90 years. Isolated per sample were at least 6.5 million PBMCs. Sequenced input: blood. This TCR was sampled from a man aged 40-55 years in good health. The chain joins TRBV12-3 or TRBV12-4 to TRBJ2-5, with D hard to call. The CDR3 protein is CASSFETQETQYF. As DNA, the CDR3 is TGTGCCAGCAGTTTTGAAACCCAAGAGACCCAGTACTTC.